Described below is a single TCR beta chain sequence and its context. What it binds is not known. This entry belongs to a study of a mutant IDH1 vaccine in newly diagnosed glioma. Trimming cost V 3 bases and J 5 bases, with 8 bases left between them. Germline CDR1 reads MGHRA; CDR2 reads YSYEKL. The CDR3 runs to 13 residues. Generated by immunoSEQ multiplex PCR, the TCRdb table keeps only in-frame clones and is missing some. Found here are fewer than 45,000 clones, about 83% of them singletons; the top ten hold around 2.2%. Time point in this sample: week 11, during vaccination. Vaccinated patients received 300 ug of mutant IDH1 20-mer peptide per dose, with topical imiquimod.

The clonotype was recovered from a man aged 35 to 55 with glioma. Material: PBMCs, obtained from a glioma patient whose treatment included an IDH1 peptide vaccine. V usage is TRBV4-1 and J usage is TRBJ2-1; D not certain. CDR3 sequence (DNA): TGCGCCAGCAGCCAGGATCGTAACAATGAGCAGTTCTTC. Translated, it gives CASSQDRNNEQFF.